This T cell receptor (beta chain) originates from a study of T cells after yellow fever vaccination. Study information: Fractions containing few cells were prepared with SMART-Seq v4 Ultra Low Input.

This clonotype was picked up one time. Its antigen is undetermined. This CDR3 contains 15 residues. Trimming removed 10 bases from V and 0 bases from J; junction bases left unmatched: 10. Germline loops: CDR1 SNHLY, CDR2 FYNNEI. 5'RACE template switching produced TCR cDNA carrying a universal primer site and UMIs. TCRdb passed the 5' RACE reads through MiXCR, listing each CDR3 protein once. The sample carries roughly 500,000 distinct CDR3 sequences, 15% to 20% recorded once. Broader study findings: Most clones from primary vaccination were detected again post-booster (around 96% CD4, 88% CD8).

This sequence originates from a man aged 25 to 40 who received the YFV17D yellow fever vaccine. The gene calls are TRBV2 and TRBJ2-3, with TRBD2 matching over 7 bases. Material: PBMCs, obtained 15 days after the yellow fever booster vaccination. The CDR3 coding sequence is TGTGCCACCCTCGGCTTTAGCGGGAGCACAGATACGCAGTATTTT. Translated, it gives CATLGFSGSTDTQYF.